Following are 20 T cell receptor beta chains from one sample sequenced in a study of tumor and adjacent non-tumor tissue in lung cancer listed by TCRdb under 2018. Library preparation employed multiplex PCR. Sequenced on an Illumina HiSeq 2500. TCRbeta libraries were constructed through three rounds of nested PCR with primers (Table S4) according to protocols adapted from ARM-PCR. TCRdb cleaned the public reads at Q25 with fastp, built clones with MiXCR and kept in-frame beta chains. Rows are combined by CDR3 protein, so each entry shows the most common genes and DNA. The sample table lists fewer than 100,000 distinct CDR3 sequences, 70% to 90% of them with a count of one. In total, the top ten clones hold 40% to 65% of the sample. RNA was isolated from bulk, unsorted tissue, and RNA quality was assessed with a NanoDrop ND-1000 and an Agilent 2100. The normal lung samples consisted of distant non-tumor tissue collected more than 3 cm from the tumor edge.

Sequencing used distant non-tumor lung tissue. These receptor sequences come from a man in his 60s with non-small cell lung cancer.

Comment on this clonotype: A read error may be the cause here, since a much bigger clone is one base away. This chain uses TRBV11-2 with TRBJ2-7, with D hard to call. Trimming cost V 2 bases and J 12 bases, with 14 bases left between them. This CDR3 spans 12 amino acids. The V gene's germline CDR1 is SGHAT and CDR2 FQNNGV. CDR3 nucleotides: TGTGCCAGCAGCTTAAGCTCTACGAAGCTGTACTTC. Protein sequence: CASSLSSTKLYF.

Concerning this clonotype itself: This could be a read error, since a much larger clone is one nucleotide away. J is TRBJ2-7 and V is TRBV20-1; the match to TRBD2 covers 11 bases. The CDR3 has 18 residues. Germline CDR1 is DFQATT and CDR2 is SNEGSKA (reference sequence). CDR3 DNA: TGCAGTGCTAGAGGATTGGCACTAGCGGGGGCGAGCTCCTACGAGCACTACTTC. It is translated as CSARGLALAGASSYEHYF.

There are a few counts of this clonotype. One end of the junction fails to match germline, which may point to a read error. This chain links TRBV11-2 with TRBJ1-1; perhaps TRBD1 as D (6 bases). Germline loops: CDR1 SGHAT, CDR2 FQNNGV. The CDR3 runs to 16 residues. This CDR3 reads CASSLQGPNMNNEAFF. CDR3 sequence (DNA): TGTGCCAGCAGCTTACAGGGGCCCAACATGAACAATGAAGCTTTCTTT.

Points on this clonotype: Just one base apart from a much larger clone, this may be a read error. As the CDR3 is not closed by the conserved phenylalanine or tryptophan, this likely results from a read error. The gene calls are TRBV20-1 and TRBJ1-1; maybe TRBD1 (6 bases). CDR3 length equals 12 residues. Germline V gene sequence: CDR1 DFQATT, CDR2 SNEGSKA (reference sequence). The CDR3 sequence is CRPGHLNTEAFS. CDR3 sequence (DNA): TGCAGGCCGGGACATTTGAACACTGAAGCTTTCTCT.

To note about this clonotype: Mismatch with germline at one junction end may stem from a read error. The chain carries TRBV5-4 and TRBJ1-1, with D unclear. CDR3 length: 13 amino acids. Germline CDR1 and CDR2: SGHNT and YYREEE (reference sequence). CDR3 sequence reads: CASSSPINTEAFF. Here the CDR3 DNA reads TGTGCCAGCAGCTCCCCGATAAACACCGAAGCTTTCTTT.

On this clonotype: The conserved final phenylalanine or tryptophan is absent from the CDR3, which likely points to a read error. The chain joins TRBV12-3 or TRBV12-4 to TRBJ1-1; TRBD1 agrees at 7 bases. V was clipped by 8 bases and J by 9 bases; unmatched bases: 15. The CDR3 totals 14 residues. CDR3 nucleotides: TGTGCCAGCGCTACAGGGGAGGGCTGGACTCAAGCTTTCCTT. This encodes CASATGEGWTQAFL.

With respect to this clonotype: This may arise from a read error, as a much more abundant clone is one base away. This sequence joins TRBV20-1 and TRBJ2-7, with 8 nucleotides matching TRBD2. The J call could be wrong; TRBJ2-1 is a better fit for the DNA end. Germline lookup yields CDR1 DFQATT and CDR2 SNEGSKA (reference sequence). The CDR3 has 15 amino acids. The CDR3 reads CSARDVREGHGEQFF. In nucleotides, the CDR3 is TGCAGTGCTAGAGACGTACGGGAGGGCCACGGCGAGCAGTTCTTC.

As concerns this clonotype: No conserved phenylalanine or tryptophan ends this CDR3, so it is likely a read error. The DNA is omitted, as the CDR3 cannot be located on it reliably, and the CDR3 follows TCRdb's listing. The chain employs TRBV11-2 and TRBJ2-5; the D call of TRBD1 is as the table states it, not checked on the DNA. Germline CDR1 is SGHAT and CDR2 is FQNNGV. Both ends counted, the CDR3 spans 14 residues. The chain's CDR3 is CANSSGQVLETHYY.

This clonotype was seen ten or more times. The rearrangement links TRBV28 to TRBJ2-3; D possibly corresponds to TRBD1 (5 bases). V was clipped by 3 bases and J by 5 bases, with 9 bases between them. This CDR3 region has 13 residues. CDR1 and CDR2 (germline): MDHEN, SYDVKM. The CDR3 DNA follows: TGTGCCAGCAGTTTTTCAGGGAAAGATACGCAGTATTTT. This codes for CASSFSGKDTQYF.

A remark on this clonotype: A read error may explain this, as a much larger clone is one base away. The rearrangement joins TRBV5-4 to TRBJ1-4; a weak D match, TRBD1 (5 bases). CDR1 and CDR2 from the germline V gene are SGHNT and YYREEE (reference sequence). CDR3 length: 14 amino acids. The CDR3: CDSSLEGEEEKLFF. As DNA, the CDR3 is TGTGACAGCAGCTTGGAAGGGGAAGAGGAAAAACTGTTTTTT.

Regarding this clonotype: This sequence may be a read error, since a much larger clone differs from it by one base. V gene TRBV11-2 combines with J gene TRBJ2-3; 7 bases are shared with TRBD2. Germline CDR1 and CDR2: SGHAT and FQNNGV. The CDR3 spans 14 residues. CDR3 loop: CVSSLGREVVTQYF. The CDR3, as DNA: TGTGTCAGCAGCTTAGGCCGGGAGGTCGTAACGCAGTATTTT.

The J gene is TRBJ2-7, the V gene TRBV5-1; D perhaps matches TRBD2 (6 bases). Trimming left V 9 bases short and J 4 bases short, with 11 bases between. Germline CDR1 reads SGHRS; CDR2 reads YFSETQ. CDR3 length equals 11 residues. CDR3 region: CANSEGYEQYV. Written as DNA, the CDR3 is TGCGCCAACTCGGAGGGATACGAGCAGTACGTC.

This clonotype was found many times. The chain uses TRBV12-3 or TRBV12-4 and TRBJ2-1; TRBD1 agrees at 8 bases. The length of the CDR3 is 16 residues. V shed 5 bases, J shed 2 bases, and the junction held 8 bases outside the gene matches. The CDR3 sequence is CASSADRGHPYNEQFF. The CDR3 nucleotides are TGTGCCAGCAGTGCTGACAGGGGACATCCCTACAATGAGCAGTTCTTC.

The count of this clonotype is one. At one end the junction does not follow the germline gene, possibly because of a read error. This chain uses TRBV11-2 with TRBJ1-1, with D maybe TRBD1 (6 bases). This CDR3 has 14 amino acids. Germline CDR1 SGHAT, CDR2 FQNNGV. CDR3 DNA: TGTGTCAGCAGCTTAGTTAGGGGGGGCACTGAAGCTTTCTTT. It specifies CVSSLVRGGTEAFF.

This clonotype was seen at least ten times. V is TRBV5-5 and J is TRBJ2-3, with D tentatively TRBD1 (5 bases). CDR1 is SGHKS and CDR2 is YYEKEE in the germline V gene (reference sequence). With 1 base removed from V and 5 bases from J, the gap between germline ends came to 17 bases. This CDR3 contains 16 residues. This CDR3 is CASSLIPDTKGDTQYF. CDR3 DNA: TGTGCCAGCAGCTTGATACCGGACACTAAGGGAGATACGCAGTATTTT.

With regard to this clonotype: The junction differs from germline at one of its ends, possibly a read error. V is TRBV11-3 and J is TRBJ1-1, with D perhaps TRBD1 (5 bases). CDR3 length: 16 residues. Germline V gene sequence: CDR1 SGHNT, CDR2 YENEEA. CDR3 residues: CASGPTPGQLNTEVFF. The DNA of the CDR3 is TGTGCCAGCGGCCCTACCCCGGGGCAACTGAACACTGAAGTTTTCTTT.

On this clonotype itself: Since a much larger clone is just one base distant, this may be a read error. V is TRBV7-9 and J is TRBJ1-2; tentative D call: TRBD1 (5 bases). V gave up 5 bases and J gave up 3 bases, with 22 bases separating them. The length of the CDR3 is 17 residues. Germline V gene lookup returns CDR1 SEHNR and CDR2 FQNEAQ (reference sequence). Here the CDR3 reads CASSPPGAFDFYYGYTF. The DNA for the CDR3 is TGTGCCAGCAGCCCTCCCGGGGCGTTTGACTTTTACTATGGCTACACCTTC.

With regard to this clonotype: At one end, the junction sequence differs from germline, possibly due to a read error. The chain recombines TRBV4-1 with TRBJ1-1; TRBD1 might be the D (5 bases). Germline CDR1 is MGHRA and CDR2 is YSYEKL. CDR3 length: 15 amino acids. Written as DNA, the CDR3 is TGTGCCAGCAGCCTAGAAAGGACAATGAACACTGATGCTTTCTTT. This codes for CASSLERTMNTDAFF.

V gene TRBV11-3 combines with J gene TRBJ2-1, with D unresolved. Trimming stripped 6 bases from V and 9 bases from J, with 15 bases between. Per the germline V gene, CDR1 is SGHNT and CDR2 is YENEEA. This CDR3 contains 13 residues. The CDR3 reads CASSLRHAVEQFF. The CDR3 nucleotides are TGTGCCAGCAGTTTACGTCACGCGGTTGAGCAGTTCTTC.

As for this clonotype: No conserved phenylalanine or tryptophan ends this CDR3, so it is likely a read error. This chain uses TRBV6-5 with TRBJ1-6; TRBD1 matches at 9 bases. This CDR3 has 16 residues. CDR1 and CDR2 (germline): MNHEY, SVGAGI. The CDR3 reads CASSYSGTGWNSLLHL. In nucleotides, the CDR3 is TGTGCCAGCAGTTACTCCGGGACAGGGTGGAATTCACTCCTCCACCTT.